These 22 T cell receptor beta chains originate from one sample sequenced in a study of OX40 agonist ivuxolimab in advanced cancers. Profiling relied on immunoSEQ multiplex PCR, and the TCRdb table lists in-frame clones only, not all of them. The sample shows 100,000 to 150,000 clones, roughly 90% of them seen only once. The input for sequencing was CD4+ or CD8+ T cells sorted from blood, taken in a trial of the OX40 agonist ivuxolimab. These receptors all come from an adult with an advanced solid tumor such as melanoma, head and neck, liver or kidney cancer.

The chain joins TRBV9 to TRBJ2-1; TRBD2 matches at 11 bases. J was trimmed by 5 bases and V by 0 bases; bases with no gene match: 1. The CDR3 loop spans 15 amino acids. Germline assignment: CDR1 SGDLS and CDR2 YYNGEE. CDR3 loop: CASSVGTSGHNEQFF. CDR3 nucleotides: TGTGCCAGCAGCGTAGGGACTAGCGGGCACAATGAGCAGTTCTTC.

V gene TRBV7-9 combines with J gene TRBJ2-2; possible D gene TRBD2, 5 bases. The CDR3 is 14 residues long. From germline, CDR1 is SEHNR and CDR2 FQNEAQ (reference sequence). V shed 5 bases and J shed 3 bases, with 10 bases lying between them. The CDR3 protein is CASSAGVDTGELFF. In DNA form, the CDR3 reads TGTGCCAGCAGCGCCGGGGTCGACACCGGGGAGCTGTTTTTT. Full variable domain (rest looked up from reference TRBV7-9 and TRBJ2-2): DTGVSQNPRHKITKRGQNVTFRCDPISEHNRLYWYRQTLGQGPEFLTYFQNEAQLEKSRLLSDRFSAERPKGSFSTLEIQRTEQGDSAMYLCASSAGVDTGELFFGEGSRLTVL.

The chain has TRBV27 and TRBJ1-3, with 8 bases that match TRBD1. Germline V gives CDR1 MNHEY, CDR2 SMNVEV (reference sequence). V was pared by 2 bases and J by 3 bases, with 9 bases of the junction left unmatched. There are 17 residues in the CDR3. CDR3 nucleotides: TGTGCCAGCAGTTTAGGAGGGTTCGGGACAGGTGGAAACACCATATATTTT. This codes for CASSLGGFGTGGNTIYF.

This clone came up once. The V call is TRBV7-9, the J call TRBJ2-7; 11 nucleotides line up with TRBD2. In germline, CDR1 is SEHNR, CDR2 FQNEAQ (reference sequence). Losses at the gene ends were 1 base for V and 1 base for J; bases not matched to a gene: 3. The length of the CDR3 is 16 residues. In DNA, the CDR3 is TGTGCCAGCAGCTTAGACCGACTAGCGGGGTCCTACGAGCAGTACTTC. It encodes CASSLDRLAGSYEQYF. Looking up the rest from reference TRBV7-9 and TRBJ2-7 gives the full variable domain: DTGVSQNPRHKITKRGQNVTFRCDPISEHNRLYWYRQTLGQGPEFLTYFQNEAQLEKSRLLSDRFSAERPKGSFSTLEIQRTEQGDSAMYLCASSLDRLAGSYEQYFGPGTRLTVT.

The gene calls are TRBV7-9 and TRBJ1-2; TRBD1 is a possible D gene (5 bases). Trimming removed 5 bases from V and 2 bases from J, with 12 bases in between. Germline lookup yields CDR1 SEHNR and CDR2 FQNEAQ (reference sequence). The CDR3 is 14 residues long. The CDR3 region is CASSQAAGNYGYTF. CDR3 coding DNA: TGTGCCAGCAGCCAAGCGGCAGGGAACTATGGCTACACCTTC.

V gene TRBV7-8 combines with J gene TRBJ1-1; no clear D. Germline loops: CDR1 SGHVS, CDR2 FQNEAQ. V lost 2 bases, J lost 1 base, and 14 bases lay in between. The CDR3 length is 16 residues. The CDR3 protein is CASSLWIQITNTEAFF. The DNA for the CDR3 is TGTGCCAGCAGCTTATGGATCCAGATTACGAACACTGAAGCTTTCTTT.

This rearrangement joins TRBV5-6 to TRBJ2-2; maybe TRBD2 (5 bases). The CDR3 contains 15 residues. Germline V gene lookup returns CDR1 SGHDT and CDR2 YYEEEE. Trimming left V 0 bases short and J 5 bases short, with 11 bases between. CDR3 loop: CASSLGARGTGELFF. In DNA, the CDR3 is TGTGCCAGCAGCTTGGGGGCCCGAGGGACCGGGGAGCTGTTTTTT.

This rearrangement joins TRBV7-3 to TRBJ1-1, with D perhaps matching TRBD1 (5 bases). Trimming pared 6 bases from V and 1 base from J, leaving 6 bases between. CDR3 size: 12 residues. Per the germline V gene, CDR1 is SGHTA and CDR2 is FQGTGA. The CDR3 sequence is CASRGENTEAFF. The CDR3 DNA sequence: TGTGCCAGCAGGGGGGAGAACACTGAAGCTTTCTTT.

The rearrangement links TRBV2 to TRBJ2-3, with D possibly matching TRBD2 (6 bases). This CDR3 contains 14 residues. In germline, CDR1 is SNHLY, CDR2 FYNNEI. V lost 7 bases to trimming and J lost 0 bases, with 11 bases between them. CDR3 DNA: TGTGCCAGCAAGAGGGACTGGAGCACAGATACGCAGTATTTT. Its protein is CASKRDWSTDTQYF.

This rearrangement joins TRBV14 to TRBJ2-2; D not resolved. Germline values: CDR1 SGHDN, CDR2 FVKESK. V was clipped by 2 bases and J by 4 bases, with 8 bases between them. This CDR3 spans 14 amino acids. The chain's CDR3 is CASSQQWATGELFF. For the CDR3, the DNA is TGTGCCAGCAGCCAACAGTGGGCCACCGGGGAGCTGTTTTTT.

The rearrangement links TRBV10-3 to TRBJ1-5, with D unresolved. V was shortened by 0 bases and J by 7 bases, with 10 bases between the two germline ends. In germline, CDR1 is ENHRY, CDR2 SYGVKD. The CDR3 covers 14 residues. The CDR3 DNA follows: TGTGCCATCAGTGAGTCGGGAGAGTGGCAGCCCCAGCATTTT. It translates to CAISESGEWQPQHF.

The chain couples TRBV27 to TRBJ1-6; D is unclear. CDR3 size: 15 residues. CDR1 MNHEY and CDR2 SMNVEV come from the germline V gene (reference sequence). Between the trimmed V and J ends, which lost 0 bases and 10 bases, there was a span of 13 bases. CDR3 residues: CASSLSMDWRSPLHF. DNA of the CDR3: TGTGCCAGCAGTTTATCTATGGACTGGCGGTCACCCCTCCACTTT.

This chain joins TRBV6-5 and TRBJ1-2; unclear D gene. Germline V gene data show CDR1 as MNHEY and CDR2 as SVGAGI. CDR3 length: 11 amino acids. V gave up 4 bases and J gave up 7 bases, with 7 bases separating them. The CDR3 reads CASSSVGGYTF. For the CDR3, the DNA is TGTGCCAGCAGTTCAGTGGGTGGCTACACCTTC.

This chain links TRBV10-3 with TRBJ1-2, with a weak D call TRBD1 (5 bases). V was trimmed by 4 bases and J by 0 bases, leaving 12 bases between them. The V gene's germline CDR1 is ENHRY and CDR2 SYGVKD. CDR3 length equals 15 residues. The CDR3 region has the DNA TGTGCCATCAGTGGTCAGGGCCGGGCTAACTATGGCTACACCTTC. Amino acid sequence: CAISGQGRANYGYTF.

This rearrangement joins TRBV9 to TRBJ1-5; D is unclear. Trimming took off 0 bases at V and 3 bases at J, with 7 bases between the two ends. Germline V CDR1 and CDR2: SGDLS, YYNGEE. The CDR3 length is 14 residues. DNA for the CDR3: TGTGCCAGCAGCGTAGGACTCAACAATCAGCCCCAGCATTTT. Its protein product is CASSVGLNNQPQHF.

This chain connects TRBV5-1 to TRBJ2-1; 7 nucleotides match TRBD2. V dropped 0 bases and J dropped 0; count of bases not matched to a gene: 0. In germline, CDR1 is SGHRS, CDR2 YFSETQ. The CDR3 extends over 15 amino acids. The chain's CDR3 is CASSLGGSSYNEQFF. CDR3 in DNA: TGCGCCAGCAGCTTGGGCGGGAGCTCCTACAATGAGCAGTTCTTC.

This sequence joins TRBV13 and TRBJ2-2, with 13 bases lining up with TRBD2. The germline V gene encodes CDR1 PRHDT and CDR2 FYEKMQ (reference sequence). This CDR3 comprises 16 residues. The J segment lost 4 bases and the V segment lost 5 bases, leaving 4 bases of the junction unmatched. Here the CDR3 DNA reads TGTGCCAGCAGCCGAGGGACTAGCGGGACCACCGGGGAGCTGTTTTTT. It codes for CASSRGTSGTTGELFF.

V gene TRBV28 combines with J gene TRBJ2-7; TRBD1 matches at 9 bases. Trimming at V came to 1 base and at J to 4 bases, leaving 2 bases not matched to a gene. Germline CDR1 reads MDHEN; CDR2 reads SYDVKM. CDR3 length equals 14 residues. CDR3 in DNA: TGTGCCAGCAGTTTATCGGGACAGGGATACGAGCAGTACTTC. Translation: CASSLSGQGYEQYF.

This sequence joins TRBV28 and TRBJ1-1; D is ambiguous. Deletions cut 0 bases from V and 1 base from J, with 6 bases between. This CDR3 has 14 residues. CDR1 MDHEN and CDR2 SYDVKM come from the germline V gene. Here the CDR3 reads CASSLWSGNTEAFF. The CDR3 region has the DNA TGTGCCAGCAGTTTATGGAGTGGGAACACTGAAGCTTTCTTT.

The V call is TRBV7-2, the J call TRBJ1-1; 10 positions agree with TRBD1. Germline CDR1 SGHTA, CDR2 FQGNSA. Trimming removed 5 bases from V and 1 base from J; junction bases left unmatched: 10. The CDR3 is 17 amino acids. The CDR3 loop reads CASSQGGQGWPNTEAFF. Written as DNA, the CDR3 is TGTGCCAGCAGCCAGGGGGGACAGGGGTGGCCGAACACTGAAGCTTTCTTT.

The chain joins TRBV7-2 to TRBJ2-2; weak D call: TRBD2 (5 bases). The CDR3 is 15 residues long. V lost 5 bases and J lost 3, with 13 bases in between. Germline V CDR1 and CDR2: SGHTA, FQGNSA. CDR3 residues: CASSGGPGYTGELFF. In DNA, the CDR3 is TGTGCCAGCAGCGGAGGTCCGGGTTACACCGGGGAGCTGTTTTTT.

CDR3 sequence reads: CASSGHDSLNTEAFF. The CDR3 nucleotides are TGTGCCAGCAGTGGGCACGACTCTCTAAACACTGAAGCTTTCTTT. This sequence joins TRBV6-1 and TRBJ1-1, with D uncertain. CDR1 is MNHNS and CDR2 is SASEGT in the germline V gene. CDR3 length: 15 residues. Trimming stripped 4 bases from V and 2 bases from J, with 14 bases between.